These T cell receptor beta chains were read from a single sample in a study of glioma-infiltrating T cells after dendritic cell vaccination. Produced via immunoSEQ multiplex PCR; TCRdb's table is partial and in-frame only. The table lists roughly 60,000 clones, over 65% of them singletons, with about 9% in the top ten. The starting material was blood, obtained after dendritic cell vaccination. Receptors were obtained from a human donor with glioblastoma. The CDR3 runs from the conserved cysteine through the conserved F or W. Each record gives: V gene, D gene, clone size, J gene, CDR3 DNA, CDR3 protein. The D gene is left open where the match is weak. Clone sizes are given selectively: once, few, many, or a class where the clone is expanded.

>TRBV28|TRBD2|.|TRBJ2-7
TGTGCCAGCAGATCTAGCGGGGGGGCAAGGGAGCAGTACTTC
CASRSSGGAREQYF
>TRBV14|TRBD1|.|TRBJ1-6
TGTGCCAGCAGCCAAGACGGGACAGGGGTTTCACCCCTCCACTTT
CASSQDGTGVSPLHF
>TRBV10-1|.|.|TRBJ2-2
TGCGCCAGCAGGCAGGATGGAACCGGGGAGCTGTTTTTT
CASRQDGTGELFF
>TRBV27|TRBD1|medium-sized|TRBJ1-4
TGTGCCAGCAGTACCAGACAGGGGGCGCGGGAAAAACTGTTTTTT
CASSTRQGAREKLFF
>TRBV2|.|.|TRBJ1-5
TGTGCCAGCAGTGGGACAGTATTTCAGCCCCAGCATTTT
CASSGTVFQPQHF
>TRBV4-3|TRBD2|.|TRBJ2-1
TGCGCCAGCAGCCAAGATCCTAGCGGGGGGACGGGTAGTCATGAGCAGTTCTTC
CASSQDPSGGTGSHEQFF
>TRBV11-2|.|.|TRBJ1-2
TGTGCCAGCAGCTTAGACAAGGCGGGCTACTATGGCTACACCTTC
CASSLDKAGYYGYTF
>TRBV7-6|TRBD1|.|TRBJ1-2
TGTGCCAGCAGCTTAGACAAGGGGGCGGAATATGGCTACACCTTC
CASSLDKGAEYGYTF
>TRBV7-2|.|.|TRBJ2-2
TGTGCCAGCAGCTTCGTGGCCCTGGGGGCTTCAAACACCGGGGAGCTGTTTTTT
CASSFVALGASNTGELFF
>TRBV4-2|.|once|TRBJ2-2
TGTGCCAGCAGCGGTTTCGGAGGGTGGGGGGCGAACACCGGGGAGCTGTTTTTT
CASSGFGGWGANTGELFF
>TRBV15|.|.|TRBJ2-7
TGTGCCACCAGCAGAGATTCACCTCAGGGTGTCGCCTACGAGCAGTACTTC
CATSRDSPQGVAYEQYF
>TRBV10-3|.|few|TRBJ1-3
TGTGCCTTATTGGCTCCTCCCGGAAACACCATATATTTT
CALLAPPGNTIYF
>TRBV12-1|.|.|TRBJ1-5
TGTGCCAGCAGCTTTGCCTGTCAGCCCCAGCATTTT
CASSFACQPQHF
>TRBV7-9|.|.|TRBJ2-2
TGTGCCAGCAGCTTAGAAGGCGGGAACACCGGGGAGCTGTTTTTT
CASSLEGGNTGELFF
>TRBV6-5|TRBD1|.|TRBJ2-2
TGTGCCAGCAAACCCGGGACAGGGAACACCGGGGAGCTGTTTTTT
CASKPGTGNTGELFF
>TRBV4-2|.|once|TRBJ1-5
TGTGCCAGCAGCCCCAGGACAACCAGCAATCAGCCCCAGCATTTT
CASSPRTTSNQPQHF
>TRBV4-2|TRBD2|.|TRBJ2-7
TGTGCCAGCAGCCAAGCGGGGGGTACCTACGAGCAGTACTTC
CASSQAGGTYEQYF
>TRBV7-9|.|once|TRBJ1-4
TGTGCCAGCAGCTTGATCAGCACGGGAGCTAATGAAAAACTGTTTTTT
CASSLISTGANEKLFF
>TRBV30|TRBD1|.|TRBJ1-1
TGTGCCTGGAGAGCTATTGACAGGGACACTGAAGCTTTCTTT
CAWRAIDRDTEAFF
>TRBV5-4|.|.|TRBJ1-4
TGTGCCAGCAGCTCCAAGGGGACAACTAATGAAAAACTGTTTTTT
CASSSKGTTNEKLFF
>TRBV2|TRBD1|.|TRBJ1-5
TGTGCCAGCAGTGGGACAGGGCGTAATCAGCCCCAGCATTTT
CASSGTGRNQPQHF
>TRBV5-1|TRBD1|.|TRBJ2-4
TGCGCCAGCAGCCGATGGACCGGACAGGGGGCCTCGATGGGCAAAAACATTCAGTACTTC
CASSRWTGQGASMGKNIQYF
>TRBV29-1|TRBD2|.|TRBJ2-7
TGCAGCGTCCGAGCGGGGGGCTCCTACGAGCAGTACTTC
CSVRAGGSYEQYF
>TRBV7-9|TRBD2|.|TRBJ2-7
TGTGCCAGCAGCTTAGGGGGACTAGCGGGACTCTACGAGCAGTACTTC
CASSLGGLAGLYEQYF
>TRBV7-2|.|.|TRBJ2-3
TGTGCCAGCAGCTTAGTTTCGAGCACAGATACGCAGTATTTT
CASSLVSSTDTQYF
>TRBV18|.|once|TRBJ2-1
TGTGCCAGCTCTCCAGACTCCCGGCCCTACAATGAGCAGTTCTTC
CASSPDSRPYNEQFF
>TRBV9|TRBD1|few|TRBJ1-2
TGTGCCAGCAGCGTTCCGGCGCAACAGGGGGATACTAACTATGGCTACACCTTC
CASSVPAQQGDTNYGYTF
>TRBV10-1|TRBD1|.|TRBJ2-7
TGCGCCAGCAGCGGGGACAGGGTGAACGAGCAGTACTTC
CASSGDRVNEQYF
>TRBV4-1|TRBD1|.|TRBJ1-2
TGCGCCAGCAGCCAAGACAGGGGGTGGGGAGGCTACACCTTC
CASSQDRGWGGYTF
>TRBV30|TRBD1|.|TRBJ2-7
TGTGCCTGGAGTTCCCGGACAGGCCCCTACGAGCAGTACTTC
CAWSSRTGPYEQYF
>TRBV27|.|.|TRBJ2-1
TGTGCCAGCGCTCCGGGACTCCAGAGGTATTCGCAGTTCTTC
CASAPGLQRYSQFF
>TRBV5-1|.|.|TRBJ2-5
TGCGCCAGCAGCTTGGACGGAACGCGGGGTGAGACCCAGTACTTC
CASSLDGTRGETQYF
>TRBV4-3|TRBD2|.|TRBJ2-2
TGCGCCAGCAGCCAAAGACCCGGGCTAGCGGGGGGGCCAATCACCGGGGAGCTGTTTTTT
CASSQRPGLAGGPITGELFF
>TRBV6-5|.|.|TRBJ1-1
TGTGCCGGCAGTGCTACAGGTGGGCTTGAAGCTTTCTTT
CAGSATGGLEAFF
>TRBV2|.|.|TRBJ1-4
TGTGCCAGCAGTGATTCGGGGGAAGGCGAAAAACTGTTTTTT
CASSDSGEGEKLFF
>TRBV7-2|.|.|TRBJ2-2
TGTGCCAGCAGCCGAGCGGGTGCCGGGGAGCTGTTTTTT
CASSRAGAGELFF
>TRBV2|TRBD1|.|TRBJ2-7
TGTGCCAGCGGGGACAGGGGCTACGAGCAGTACTTC
CASGDRGYEQYF
>TRBV5-1|.|.|TRBJ2-5
TGCGCCAGCAGCGTCGGACAGAACCAAGAGACCCAGTACTTC
CASSVGQNQETQYF
>TRBV4-3|.|.|TRBJ2-1
TGCGCCAGCAGCCAAGCGGGACTGGGCTGGGAGCAGTTCTTC
CASSQAGLGWEQFF
>TRBV30|.|.|TRBJ1-4
TGTGCCTTCCGTAGGGGACTTAATGAAAAACTGTTTTTT
CAFRRGLNEKLFF
>TRBV5-1|TRBD1|.|TRBJ1-2
TGCGCCAGCAGCTTGGCCAGGGGGCACTATGGCTACACCTTC
CASSLARGHYGYTF
>TRBV7-9|TRBD1|.|TRBJ2-5
TGTGCCAGCAGCTCCTGGACAGGGGGGGTGGAAGAGACCCAGTACTTC
CASSSWTGGVEETQYF
>TRBV7-8|.|.|TRBJ2-2
TGTGCCAGCATTAGGGCGCAGGGCGGATCCGGGGAGCTGTTTTTT
CASIRAQGGSGELFF
>TRBV5-1|.|once|TRBJ1-1
TGCGCCAGCAGCTTGAGCCCGAACACTGAAGCTTTCTTT
CASSLSPNTEAFF
>TRBV28|.|.|TRBJ1-5
TGTGCCAGCAGCTGGAGGGGCAGACACCAGCCCCAGCATTTT
CASSWRGRHQPQHF
>TRBV30|.|.|TRBJ1-6
TGTGGTCGGGGGGGTCACCCCTTCCACTTT
CGRGGHPFHF
>TRBV19|.|.|TRBJ2-7
TGTGCCAGTAGCCTAAGCCGATCCTACGAGCAGTACTTC
CASSLSRSYEQYF
>TRBV7-8|.|.|TRBJ1-3
TGTGCCAGCAGCTTAATCTACAGCTCTAACTCTGGAAACACCATATATTTT
CASSLIYSSNSGNTIYF
>TRBV12-5|.|.|TRBJ1-1
TGTGCTAGTGGTTTGGGTATGAACACTGAAGCTTTCTTT
CASGLGMNTEAFF
>TRBV19|TRBD1|.|TRBJ1-1
TGTGCCAGTAGTGAGCGGACAGGGGTAGCTTTCTTT
CASSERTGVAFF
>TRBV6-5|.|.|TRBJ2-7
TGTGCCAGCAGTGAACTACCGACGGGTTACGAGCAGTACTTC
CASSELPTGYEQYF
>TRBV6-5|.|once|TRBJ2-1
TGTGCCAGCAGTTATGTCTTTACGGGGATCAATGAGCAGTTCTTC
CASSYVFTGINEQFF
>TRBV2|.|few|TRBJ1-5
TGTGCCAGCCACCGGGACAATAGCAATCAGCCCCAGCATTTT
CASHRDNSNQPQHF
>TRBV19|.|.|TRBJ1-1
TGTGCCAGTAGTATAAACAGGTTGAACACTGAAGCTTTCTTT
CASSINRLNTEAFF